The entry below gives a single TCR beta chain sequence along with its context. The antigen is not known. This sample was taken from a study of T cell responses to AZD1222 COVID-19 vaccine. Some clones are missing from TCRdb's copy, which holds only in-frame ones; the method was immunoSEQ multiplex PCR. Of 150,000 to 200,000 clones listed, approximately 94% are singletons. Study-level points and caveats: Vaccine-associated CD4 TCRs ranged over spike, dominating at 160-218 and 743-854. No day 14 peak samples; only post-peak repertoires were characterized. Baseline seropositivity occurred in only six or seven AZD1222 recipients. White British ancestry dominated among donors, who included more females, and clonal diversity was possibly underestimated.

The CDR3 consists of 14 residues. Germline loops: CDR1 MDHEN, CDR2 SYDVKM. J was trimmed by 13 bases and V by 2 bases; bases with no gene match: 7. The chain links TRBV28 to TRBJ2-1; 11 nucleotides agree with TRBD2. The material sequenced was peripheral blood, taken on day 0 of AZD1222 vaccination. The receptor comes from an adult in good health. The CDR3 nucleotides are TGTGCCAGCAGTTTAAGCCTAGCGGGAGGAATTCAGTTCTTC. It encodes CASSLSLAGGIQFF. The entire variable domain, with the rest obtained from reference TRBV28 and TRBJ2-1, is as follows: DVKVTQSSRYLVKRTGEKVFLECVQDMDHENMFWYRQDPGLGLRLIYFSYDVKMKEKGDIPEGYSVSREKKERFSLILESASTNQTSMYLCASSLSLAGGIQFFGPGTRLTVL.